These T cell receptor beta chains were read from a single sample in a study of T cells expressing NK-cell markers. TCRdb reprocessed the 5' RACE reads; each CDR3 protein has one entry and no DNA is given. The repertoire table contains 350,000 to 400,000 distinct CDR3 sequences. The sequenced material came from blood T cells: a sorted CD56 or NKG2C T cell subset, CD4+ or CD8+ T cells, or bulk PBMC T cells (not recorded which). Receptors were obtained from a woman between 50 and 59 years old in good health. CDR3s include the opening cysteine and the closing phenylalanine or tryptophan. The order of the fields is V gene, J gene, CDR3 protein.

V: TRBV6-5; J: TRBJ1-5; CDR3: CASSSTYSNQPQHF
V: TRBV5-1; J: TRBJ1-2; CDR3: CASSLAQTGNYGYTF
V: TRBV2; J: TRBJ2-5; CDR3: CASAHGTSGQETQYF
V: TRBV20-1; J: TRBJ2-3; CDR3: CSAEVSEDTQYF
V: TRBV18; J: TRBJ2-1; CDR3: CASSPSSRSYNEQFF
V: TRBV20-1; J: TRBJ2-3; CDR3: CSARSRGPSTDTQYF
V: TRBV12-3/TRBV12-4; J: TRBJ1-3; CDR3: CAADRGGNTIYF
V: TRBV7-2; J: TRBJ2-5; CDR3: CASSLGPASGQETQYF
V: TRBV5-1; J: TRBJ2-5; CDR3: CASSLVLQRQETQYF
V: TRBV12-3/TRBV12-4; J: TRBJ2-4; CDR3: CASSRRGGGDIQYF
V: TRBV5-1; J: TRBJ1-6; CDR3: CASSLDQGNQNSPLHF
V: TRBV18; J: TRBJ1-5; CDR3: CASSPASDQPQHF
V: TRBV7-9; J: TRBJ2-6; CDR3: CASSAQQVSGANVLTF
V: TRBV21-1; J: TRBJ2-7; CDR3: CASSKAQGSREQYF
V: TRBV20-1; J: TRBJ1-1; CDR3: CSARVPGSVSKAFF
V: TRBV10-3; J: TRBJ2-1; CDR3: CAIRGHLSNEQFF
V: TRBV5-1; J: TRBJ2-6; CDR3: CASSRRQGDSGANVLTF
V: TRBV4-1; J: TRBJ1-1; CDR3: CASSLRDTINTEAFF
V: TRBV19; J: TRBJ2-5; CDR3: CASNQGAQETQYF
V: TRBV5-1; J: TRBJ2-4; CDR3: CASSDLQRGSIQYF
V: TRBV10-3; J: TRBJ2-1; CDR3: CAISPGDYLRFF
V: TRBV7-9; J: TRBJ2-7; CDR3: CASSLGGGSASYEQYF
V: TRBV28; J: TRBJ1-1; CDR3: CASGLRGGGFTEAFF
V: TRBV5-1; J: TRBJ2-3; CDR3: CASSLVAVDTDTQYF
V: TRBV11-2; J: TRBJ2-2; CDR3: CASSLYARVNTGELFF
V: TRBV24-1; J: TRBJ2-1; CDR3: CATSDLGREQFF
V: TRBV10-3; J: TRBJ2-5; CDR3: CAISESTGTGRETQYF
V: TRBV29-1; J: TRBJ1-1; CDR3: CSVSGDTEAFF